The TCR beta chain described here comes from a study of blood T cell repertoires in COVID-19. Produced via immunoSEQ multiplex PCR; TCRdb's table is partial and in-frame only. The sample shows 120,000 to 150,000 clones, 75% to 90% of them seen only once. This CDR3 contains 15 residues. V trimming: 5 bases; J trimming: 2 bases; junction bases outside the gene matches: 1. Germline lookup yields CDR1 SGHRS and CDR2 YFSETQ. The sample consisted of peripheral blood. The V call is TRBV5-1, the J call TRBJ2-6, with 10 nucleotides matching TRBD1. This clonotype was sampled from a man older than 75 with acute or convalescent COVID-19. The CDR3 nucleotides are TGCGCCAGCAGTGACAGGGGGCCTGGGGCCAACGTCCTGACTTTC. Its translation: CASSDRGPGANVLTF. Variable domain in full (rest from reference TRBV5-1 and TRBJ2-6): KAGVTQTPRYLIKTRGQQVTLSCSPISGHRSVSWYQQTPGQGLQFLFEYFSETQRNKGNFPGRFSGRQFSNSRSEMNVSTLELGDSALYLCASSDRGPGANVLTFGAGSRLTVL.